The sequence of this T cell receptor (beta chain) was determined in a study of CD8+ T cells in alopecia areata. Across the study: For the treated group, dosing was oral tofacitinib at 5 to 10 mg twice daily.

About this clone itself: Antigen specificity is unknown.

RNA extraction and reverse transcription yielded cDNA as sequencing template. Only in-frame clones appear in the TCRdb table, and some are missing; sequencing was by immunoSEQ multiplex PCR. In the table there are approximately 200,000 clones, roughly 64% of which are singletons. Treatment described: oral pan-JAK inhibitor, 5-10 mg twice daily. General study results and limits: Scalp clonality and expanded CD8+ clones among the top 100 fell significantly with tofacitinib. Sequencing of scalp samples also captures resident alphabeta T cells of normal skin.

The specimen comprised CD4+ T cells sorted from blood, sampled at week 24, from a patient treated with tofacitinib. This clonotype originated in a human donor with alopecia areata.

CDR3 DNA: TGTGCCAGCAGAAATTCTGGACAGGGGAACACTGAAGCTTTCTTT. It specifies CASRNSGQGNTEAFF. V and J are TRBV6-6 and TRBJ1-1, with 8 bases aligning to TRBD1. The germline CDR1 and CDR2 sequences are MNHNY and SVGAGI (reference sequence). There are 15 residues in the CDR3. V was clipped by 6 bases and J by 1 base; unmatched bases: 7.